One and the same sample provided the 9 T cell receptor beta chains below, sequenced in a study of beta chain features in type 1 diabetes. The isolated RNA, all of it, was reverse transcribed, so expressed TCRB transcripts were what got sequenced. Profiling relied on immunoSEQ multiplex PCR, and the TCRdb table lists in-frame clones only, not all of them. Among approximately 70,000 clones listed, roughly half were seen once. Notes on the study in general: Across all four CD4+ subsets, people with type 1 diabetes showed modestly shorter TCRB CDR3s.

Their antigens are not known. Sequencing was performed on central memory CD4+ T cells from blood. The origin of the receptors is a man aged 25-45 years with type 1 diabetes.

This clone has only a few counts. This rearrangement joins TRBV10-1 to TRBJ2-3, with 7 bases fitting TRBD1. The CDR3 sequence is 16 residues long. Germline CDR1 is WNHNN and CDR2 is SYGVQD (reference sequence). The V gene end was trimmed by 4 bases and the J gene end by 2 bases; junction bases not matched to a gene: 9. The CDR3 coding sequence is TGCGCCAGCAGTGGGCCCCCGGGACAGATCACAGATACGCAGTATTTT. It codes for CASSGPPGQITDTQYF.

This clone was seen only a few times. The chain joins TRBV15 to TRBJ1-5; D call uncertain. Germline V lookup: CDR1 LNHNV, CDR2 YYDKDF (reference sequence). V lost 3 bases and J 0 bases, leaving 9 bases between the germline ends. There are 15 residues in the CDR3. The CDR3 here is CATSSERYSNQPQHF. The DNA of the CDR3 is TGTGCCACCAGCAGCGAGCGTTATAGCAATCAGCCCCAGCATTTT. The full variable domain, in which reference TRBV15 and TRBJ1-5 provide the parts outside the CDR3, is DAMVIQNPRYQVTQFGKPVTLSCSQTLNHNVMYWYQQKSSQAPKLLFHYYDKDFNNEADTPDNFQSRRPNTSFCFLDIRSPGLGDTAMYLCATSSERYSNQPQHFGDGTRLSIL.

This clone showed up just a few times. The V gene is TRBV30, the J gene TRBJ1-1, with D uncertain. Trimming cost V 4 bases and J 1 base, with 10 bases left between them. This CDR3 region has 13 residues. Germline CDR1 GTSNPN, CDR2 SVGIG (reference sequence). CDR3 sequence: CAWNQQANTEAFF. In nucleotides, the CDR3 is TGTGCCTGGAATCAGCAGGCGAACACTGAAGCTTTCTTT.

The chain joins TRBV30 to TRBJ2-2, with TRBD2 identical over 7 bases. CDR1 is GTSNPN and CDR2 is SVGIG in the germline V gene (reference sequence). CDR3 length equals 14 residues. V trimming: 2 bases; J trimming: 6 bases; junction bases outside the gene matches: 6. For the CDR3, the DNA is TGTGCCTGGAGTTTTGGCGGGAGCCCCGGGGAGCTGTTTTTT. It yields the protein CAWSFGGSPGELFF.

This chain uses TRBV6-5 with TRBJ2-7; maybe TRBD2 (6 bases). From germline, CDR1 is MNHEY and CDR2 SVGAGI. Trimming cost V 9 bases and J 3 bases, with 21 bases left between them. The length of the CDR3 is 15 residues. CDR3 in DNA: TGTGCCAGTTCGCCGGAGGGCCTAGGGCACTACGAGCAGTACTTC. The encoded protein is CASSPEGLGHYEQYF.

The genes are TRBV6-6 and TRBJ1-1, with a tentative D call TRBD1 (5 bases). V was pared by 5 bases and J by 0 bases, with 10 bases between. The CDR3 has 14 amino acids. The germline V gene encodes CDR1 MNHNY and CDR2 SVGAGI (reference sequence). The chain's CDR3 is CASSATALNTEAFF. CDR3 bases: TGTGCCAGCAGTGCGACAGCCTTGAACACTGAAGCTTTCTTT.

The rearrangement joins TRBV5-4 to TRBJ2-4, with 13 bases fitting TRBD2. The J segment lost 8 bases and the V segment lost 3 bases, leaving 8 bases of the junction unmatched. CDR3 length: 16 amino acids. CDR1 is SGHNT, CDR2 YYREEE, per germline (reference sequence). The CDR3 region is CASSSGLAGAGDIQYF. The CDR3 DNA reads as TGTGCCAGCAGCTCCGGACTAGCGGGAGCGGGGGACATTCAGTACTTC.

The chain has TRBV4-1 and TRBJ2-7; TRBD1 might be the D (6 bases). The germline V gene encodes CDR1 MGHRA and CDR2 YSYEKL. V lost 3 bases and J 6 bases, leaving 24 bases between the germline ends. The CDR3 has 17 residues. This chain's CDR3 is CASSQDDTGYERTEQYF. CDR3 nucleotide sequence: TGCGCCAGCAGCCAGGATGATACAGGGTATGAGAGGACCGAGCAGTACTTC.

V is TRBV30 and J is TRBJ1-2, with TRBD1 matching over 10 bases. V shed 1 base and J 8 bases; nucleotides not matched to a gene: 10. The CDR3 has 15 residues. Germline-derived CDR1 and CDR2 are GTSNPN and SVGIG (reference sequence). Written as DNA, the CDR3 is TGTGCCTGGAGTGGGGACTCGACAGGGGGCCGAGGCTACACCTTC. Its translation: CAWSGDSTGGRGYTF.